These T cell receptor beta chains were read from a single sample in a study of T-cell reconstitution after alpha-beta-depleted transplantation in children. MiXCR, applied by TCRdb to the PCR reads, yields one record per CDR3 protein. The sample carries hundreds of thousands of distinct CDR3 sequences, 13% recorded once. The specimen was PBMCs, collected before TCRalphabeta/CD19-depleted stem cell transplant. These receptors all come from a girl aged 2 to 10 with congenital amegakaryocytic thrombocytopenia, due to receive a stem cell transplant. The conserved cysteine and the conserved F or W are not part of the CDR3 here.

J gene: TRBJ1-2; V gene: TRBV12-3/TRBV12-4; CDR3 protein: ASSLANYGYT
J gene: TRBJ2-1; V gene: TRBV24-1; CDR3 protein: ATSDTGTRYNEQF
J gene: TRBJ2-5; V gene: TRBV20-1; CDR3 protein: SASQSDKETQY
J gene: TRBJ2-5; V gene: TRBV7-9; CDR3 protein: ASSTSRQYQETQY
J gene: TRBJ1-3; V gene: TRBV6-1; CDR3 protein: ASRPLDRYSGNTIY
J gene: TRBJ2-1; V gene: TRBV12-3/TRBV12-4; CDR3 protein: ASSFSRRYNEQF
J gene: TRBJ2-1; V gene: TRBV7-2; CDR3 protein: ASSSRLREGFNEQF
J gene: TRBJ2-3; V gene: TRBV20-1; CDR3 protein: SADLRGMGTDTQY
J gene: TRBJ2-7; V gene: TRBV6-5; CDR3 protein: ASSYSIVRVNEQY
J gene: TRBJ2-3; V gene: TRBV7-2; CDR3 protein: ASSVAGGREY
J gene: TRBJ2-7; V gene: TRBV10-2; CDR3 protein: ASTWQGAKYEQY
J gene: TRBJ2-4; V gene: TRBV29-1; CDR3 protein: SVAPSGRAVNIQY
J gene: TRBJ1-1; V gene: TRBV4-1; CDR3 protein: ASSQEQGASVEAF
J gene: TRBJ1-1; V gene: TRBV6-2/TRBV6-3; CDR3 protein: ASSYIHSTEAF
J gene: TRBJ2-1; V gene: TRBV3-1; CDR3 protein: ASRGTSGRNEQF
J gene: TRBJ2-2; V gene: TRBV29-1; CDR3 protein: SVETQLLTPRELF
J gene: TRBJ1-1; V gene: TRBV5-5; CDR3 protein: ASSPGVDTEAF
J gene: TRBJ2-2; V gene: TRBV20-1; CDR3 protein: SARDPSGNTGELF
J gene: TRBJ2-1; V gene: TRBV3-1; CDR3 protein: ASSQDSSGEQF
J gene: TRBJ2-3; V gene: TRBV20-1; CDR3 protein: SAMAGGTFADTQY
J gene: TRBJ2-1; V gene: TRBV12-3/TRBV12-4; CDR3 protein: ASSFDALGASIRDEQF
J gene: TRBJ1-4; V gene: TRBV29-1; CDR3 protein: SVELPGGNEKLF
J gene: TRBJ2-1; V gene: TRBV19; CDR3 protein: ASSIFPGAPYNEQF
J gene: TRBJ2-1; V gene: TRBV5-1; CDR3 protein: ASSPPDSAMGNEQF